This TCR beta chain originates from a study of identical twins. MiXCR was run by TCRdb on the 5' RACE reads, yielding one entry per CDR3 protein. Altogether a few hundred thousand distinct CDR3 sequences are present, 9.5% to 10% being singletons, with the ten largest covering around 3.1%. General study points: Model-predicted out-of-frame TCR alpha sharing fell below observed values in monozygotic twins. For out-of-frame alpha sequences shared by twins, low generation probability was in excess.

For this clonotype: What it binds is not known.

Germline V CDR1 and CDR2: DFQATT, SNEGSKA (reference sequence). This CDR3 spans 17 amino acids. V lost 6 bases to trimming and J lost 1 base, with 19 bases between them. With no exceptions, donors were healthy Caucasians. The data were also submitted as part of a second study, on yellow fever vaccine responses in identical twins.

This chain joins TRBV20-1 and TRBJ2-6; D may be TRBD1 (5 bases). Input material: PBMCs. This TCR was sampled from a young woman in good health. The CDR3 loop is CSATTVFLGSGANVLTF. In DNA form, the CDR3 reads TGCAGTGCCACGACAGTGTTTTTGGGTTCTGGGGCCAACGTCCTGACTTTC.